A single sample gave rise to the 7 T cell receptor beta chains below, sequenced in a study of T cells in Graves' hyperthyroidism and ophthalmopathy. Amplified TCR beta CDR3 regions came from RNA transcripts. First-round RT-PCR of the TCR CDR3 relied on the HTBI primer set. TCRdb re-analysed the multiplex PCR reads in MiXCR, keeping a single row per CDR3 protein. This sample carries about 380,000 distinct CDR3 sequences, around 15% of them seen once, and the ten largest clones take 20%. Material for sequencing was blood. These receptors originate from a woman in her thirties with Graves' ophthalmopathy.

CDR3 amino acids: CASSRVMDTTNYGYTF. CDR3 DNA: TGCGCCAGCAGTCGTGTCATGGACACGACTAACTATGGCTACACCTTC. V usage is TRBV10-2 and J usage is TRBJ1-2, with a possible D match to TRBD1 (5 bases). Germline V gene lookup returns CDR1 WSHSY and CDR2 SAAADI. The ends were cut back, 5 bases at V and 0 bases at J, with 16 bases in the middle. The CDR3 consists of 16 residues.

The chain employs TRBV3-1 and TRBJ2-3; TRBD2 matches at 13 bases. The ends lost 1 base at V and 6 bases at J; junction bases unmatched: 13. The CDR3 sequence is 19 residues long. Germline CDR1 LGHDT, CDR2 YNNKEL (reference sequence). The CDR3 protein is CASSQVGTSGEIVGDTQYF. For the CDR3, the DNA is TGTGCCAGCAGCCAAGTCGGGACTAGCGGGGAGATTGTAGGCGATACGCAGTATTTT.

This clonotype showed up just once. One junction end does not reproduce the germline sequence, and a read error may be involved. J is TRBJ2-3 and V is TRBV6-9; 8 bases line up with TRBD2. The CDR3 totals 16 residues. Germline CDR1 is MNHGY and CDR2 is SVAAGI. Here the CDR3 reads CVSSYRGGPSTDTQYF. The CDR3 DNA is TGTGTCAGCAGTTACCGCGGGGGGCCATCCACAGATACGCAGTATTTT.

The genes are TRBV7-9 and TRBJ2-6; D gene uncertain. The V end was cut by 5 bases, the J end by 3 bases, with 26 bases between. In germline, CDR1 is SEHNR, CDR2 FQNEAQ (reference sequence). The CDR3 is made up of 20 amino acids. The CDR3, as DNA: TGTGCCAGCAGCGGTGGTTCTCGGTCACACCCACTTGGTGGGGCCAACGTCCTGACTTTC. As protein: CASSGGSRSHPLGGANVLTF.

This clonotype was recorded many times. This may stem from a read error, because a much larger clone lies one nucleotide away. V usage is TRBV28 and J usage is TRBJ1-5, with 7 bases aligning to TRBD1. The CDR3 consists of 17 residues. Losses at the gene ends were 7 bases for V and 0 bases for J; bases not matched to a gene: 12. Looked up from germline, CDR1 is MDHEN and CDR2 is SYDVKM. Written as DNA, the CDR3 is TGTGCCAGCAAAGACAGGGAACGGTCCTCTAGCAATCAGCCCCAGCATTTT. This translates into CASKDRERSSSNQPQHF.

This clonotype was counted at least ten times. The genes are TRBV20-1 and TRBJ1-5; possible D gene TRBD1, 6 bases. This CDR3 region has 13 residues. Trimming shortened V by 6 bases and J by 3 bases, and 12 bases separated the two germline ends. Germline V gene sequence: CDR1 DFQATT, CDR2 SNEGSKA (reference sequence). CDR3 DNA sequence: TGCAGTGCAACACCAGGGGTCAATCAGCCCCAGCATTTT. Translated, it gives CSATPGVNQPQHF.

Ten or more counts support this clonotype. This sequence joins TRBV12-3 or TRBV12-4 and TRBJ2-3; 9 nucleotides match TRBD2. The CDR3 spans 17 residues. The ends lost 6 bases at V and 5 bases at J; junction bases unmatched: 15. The CDR3: CASSYPARGGAGDTQYF. DNA of the CDR3: TGTGCCAGCAGCTACCCCGCGCGCGGGGGGGCCGGAGATACGCAGTATTTT.